This TCR beta chain was profiled in a study of cytomegalovirus exposure and HLA in healthy donors. Data came from immunoSEQ multiplex PCR; TCRdb stores just in-frame clones and leaves some out. This repertoire shows tens of thousands of clones, around 95% found once; its top ten account for 0.69%. This clone showed up just a few times. This CDR3 has 16 residues. Germline loops: CDR1 SGHRS, CDR2 YFSETQ. Trimming stripped 7 bases from V and 2 bases from J, with 19 bases between. The source of this sequence is a woman younger than 30 in good health and CMV-seronegative. The material sequenced was PBMCs. This sequence joins TRBV5-1 and TRBJ1-3; possible D gene TRBD1, 5 bases. The chain's CDR3 is CASSPSGGITGNTIYF. CDR3 coding DNA: TGCGCCAGCTCCCCGAGTGGGGGGATCACTGGAAACACCATATATTTT.